The entry below describes one T cell receptor (beta chain). This record belongs to a study of shared clonotypes between healthy human individuals. Sequenced by immunoSEQ multiplex PCR; TCRdb stores in-frame clones only, minus some. Seen here are 950,000 to 1,300,000 clones, around 74% observed once, and the top ten hold about 1.5%. V was shortened by 1 base and J by 2 bases, with 11 bases between the two germline ends. This CDR3 is 15 amino acids long. Germline V CDR1 and CDR2: LGHNA, YNFKEQ. The chain joins TRBV4-2 to TRBJ2-5; D possibly matches TRBD1 or TRBD2 (5 bases each). The origin of this receptor is a man aged 18 to 30 in good health. The source material was memory CD4+ T cells sorted from blood. Subset here: CD45RA-negative fraction. The CDR3 DNA reads TGTGCCAGCAGCCAAGGAGGTGGGGGACAAGAGACCCAGTACTTC. Translated: CASSQGGGGQETQYF.